This T cell receptor (beta chain) was obtained from a study of regulatory T cells in long-lasting Graves disease. In this sample, this clonotype turned up many times. Antigen unknown. General study points: Peripheral blood was the sole material, not thyroid tissue.

TCR beta libraries were built with iRepertoire HTBI primers and Arm-PCR of CDR3 regions. TCRdb reprocessed the multiplex PCR reads with MiXCR, giving one entry per CDR3 protein. The table has about half a million distinct CDR3 sequences, about 20% seen once. Time point here: persistent/refractory GD, antithyroid drugs over 5 years with positive TRAb. With RNA extracted from PBMCs as input, the TCR library was made. An endocrinology department in Xi'an, China, recruited the patients. This sequence originates from a female donor with Graves disease. The sequencing used peripheral blood mononuclear cells (PBMCs), collected when the disease was refractory, from a patient treated with antithyroid drugs.

The CDR3 spells CASSLDRTNEKLFF. CDR3 DNA sequence: TGTGCCAGCAGCTTGGACAGAACTAATGAAAAACTGTTTTTT. The gene calls are TRBV12-3 or TRBV12-4 and TRBJ1-4, with D perhaps matching TRBD1 (6 bases). CDR3 length: 14 amino acids. V shed 6 bases and J shed 1 base, with 9 bases lying between them.